Below are 32 T cell receptor beta chains sequenced from a single sample in a study of T-cell reconstitution after alpha-beta-depleted transplantation in children. Using unique molecular identifiers, the investigators prepared the TCRbeta library. TCRdb reprocessed the PCR reads via MiXCR and lists one record per CDR3 protein. In the table there are about 590,000 distinct CDR3 sequences, under 15% of which are singletons. The sequences come from PBMCs, mostly from graft donor cells, collected 360 days after TCRalphabeta/CD19-depleted stem cell transplant. The receptors derive from a male patient younger than 18 who had a stem cell transplant for acute myeloid leukemia, so the T cells may come from the graft donor.

This clonotype was detected a few times. The chain joins TRBV19 to TRBJ2-1, with 9 bases identical to TRBD2. Germline lookup yields CDR1 LNHDA and CDR2 SQIVND (reference sequence). J was trimmed by 5 bases and V by 7 bases; bases with no gene match: 9. This CDR3 comprises 15 residues. CDR3 loop: CASTLVAGVNNEQFF. The CDR3 region has the DNA TGTGCCAGTACCTTAGTAGCGGGAGTGAACAATGAGCAGTTCTTC.

The chain carries TRBV5-1 and TRBJ2-7, with D maybe TRBD1 (6 bases). The germline V gene has CDR1 SGHRS and CDR2 YFSETQ. Trimming left V 3 bases short and J 6 bases short, with 19 bases between. This CDR3 is built from 15 residues. The CDR3 region has the DNA TGCGCCAGCAGCTGGACGGGACAAGGCGTTTTCGAGCAGTACTTC. Residues: CASSWTGQGVFEQYF.

This clonotype was observed a few times. The rearrangement joins TRBV19 to TRBJ2-1, with unresolved D. Germline CDR1 is LNHDA and CDR2 is SQIVND (reference sequence). This CDR3 has 14 amino acids. Trimming shortened V by 7 bases and J by 6 bases, and 16 bases separated the two germline ends. The CDR3 nucleotides read TGTGCCAGTACTACGGTGGCAGGATTCAATGAGCAGTTCTTC. Translated: CASTTVAGFNEQFF.

The chain joins TRBV25-1 to TRBJ1-5; tentative D call: TRBD1 (5 bases). CDR1 MGHDK and CDR2 SYGVNS come from the germline V gene. V lost 7 bases to trimming and J lost 0 bases, with 16 bases between them. CDR3 length equals 16 residues. CDR3 DNA: TGTGCCAGCACCAAAGGGACGGATTATAGCAATCAGCCCCAGCATTTT. Amino acid sequence: CASTKGTDYSNQPQHF.

The J gene is TRBJ2-7, the V gene TRBV7-9; 10 bases are shared with TRBD2. The CDR3 loop spans 15 amino acids. CDR1 is SEHNR, CDR2 FQNEAQ, per germline (reference sequence). V lost 4 bases, J lost 3 bases, and 6 bases stayed unmatched. In DNA, the CDR3 is TGTGCCAGCAGCTCAGGACTAGCGGACTTCTACGAGCAGTACTTC. Encoded protein: CASSSGLADFYEQYF.

The chain joins TRBV27 to TRBJ2-7; 9 bases line up with TRBD1. Trimming took 3 bases from V and 1 from J; bases not matched to a gene: 7. In germline, CDR1 is MNHEY, CDR2 SMNVEV (reference sequence). CDR3 size: 16 residues. DNA of the CDR3: TGTGCCAGCAGTTTCCTCCCGACAGGGGGGTCCTACGAGCAGTACTTC. This codes for CASSFLPTGGSYEQYF.

This rearrangement joins TRBV6-2 or TRBV6-3 to TRBJ2-3, with 11 bases matching TRBD2. Germline-derived CDR1 and CDR2 are MNHEY and SVGEGT. V lost 0 bases, J lost 2 bases, and 13 bases stayed unmatched. The CDR3 is 20 residues long. The CDR3, as DNA: TGTGCCAGCAGTTACTCGGGGGTAGGCGGGACTAGCGGAGTCACAGATACGCAGTATTTT. As protein: CASSYSGVGGTSGVTDTQYF.

This clonotype was counted ten times or more. The genes are TRBV15 and TRBJ2-7; the D gene is possibly TRBD2 (6 bases). Between the trimmed V and J ends, which lost 0 bases and 1 base, there was a span of 13 bases. Germline V gives CDR1 LNHNV, CDR2 YYDKDF (reference sequence). The CDR3 is made up of 16 amino acids. The CDR3 sequence: CATSRDMTGESYEQYF. CDR3 nucleotides: TGTGCCACCAGCAGAGATATGACGGGAGAGTCCTACGAGCAGTACTTC.

The sample holds many counts of this clonotype. V is TRBV29-1 and J is TRBJ1-1; D is possibly TRBD1 (6 bases). The V end lost 0 bases, the J end lost 4 bases, and 15 bases lay between the germline ends. This CDR3 contains 15 residues. Per the germline V gene, CDR1 is SQVTM and CDR2 is ANQGSEA. CDR3 protein: CSVEDPGGRGTEAFF. CDR3 nucleotide sequence: TGCAGCGTTGAAGATCCCGGGGGCCGAGGCACTGAAGCTTTCTTT.

The CDR3 DNA follows: TGTGCCACCTCCCAAGGCTGGGACAGGGTAATGAATGAGCAGTTCTTC. Its protein is CATSQGWDRVMNEQFF. V and J are TRBV28 and TRBJ2-1; 9 bases are a match to TRBD1. The CDR3 extends over 16 amino acids. In germline, CDR1 is MDHEN, CDR2 SYDVKM. V lost 10 bases, J lost 7 bases, and 17 bases stayed unmatched.

The chain links TRBV9 to TRBJ2-5, with TRBD2 matching over 12 bases. CDR3 length: 15 amino acids. The germline CDR1 and CDR2 sequences are SGDLS and YYNGEE. Trimming took 4 bases from V and 7 from J; bases not matched to a gene: 8. The CDR3 spells CASSFYPSGRGTQYF. CDR3 bases: TGTGCCAGCAGCTTTTATCCTAGCGGGAGGGGGACCCAGTACTTC. Filled out from reference TRBV9 and TRBJ2-5, the complete variable domain reads DSGVTQTPKHLITATGQRVTLRCSPRSGDLSVYWYQQSLDQGLQFLIQYYNGEERAKGNILERFSAQQFPDLHSELNLSSLELGDSALYFCASSFYPSGRGTQYFGPGTRLLVL.

The chain combines TRBV10-3 with TRBJ1-6, with 7 bases lining up with TRBD1. The CDR3 totals 14 residues. The V segment lost 4 bases and the J segment 6 bases; nucleotides outside the gene matches: 3. Germline V gene lookup returns CDR1 ENHRY and CDR2 SYGVKD. The CDR3 coding sequence is TGTGCCATCAGTGTTGGGACAGCTAATTCACCCCTCCACTTT. As protein: CAISVGTANSPLHF.

This clonotype showed up just a few times. The rearrangement links TRBV11-3 to TRBJ2-1; no reliable D call. CDR1 is SGHNT, CDR2 YENEEA, per germline. V lost 0 bases to trimming and J lost 2 bases, with 2 bases between them. The CDR3 consists of 13 residues. CDR3 nucleotides: TGTGCCAGCAGCTTAGATACCTACAATGAGCAGTTCTTC. This encodes CASSLDTYNEQFF.

Many counts were recorded for this clonotype. The chain carries TRBV29-1 and TRBJ2-1; D may be TRBD1 (6 bases). Trimming pared 3 bases from V and 6 bases from J, leaving 15 bases between. The CDR3 totals 14 residues. CDR1 SQVTM and CDR2 ANQGSEA come from the germline V gene. The CDR3 sequence is CSVEGHPLGNEQFF. CDR3 coding DNA: TGCAGCGTTGAGGGACACCCCTTGGGCAATGAGCAGTTCTTC.

The chain carries TRBV7-3 and TRBJ2-1; 13 positions match TRBD2. Germline CDR1 and CDR2: SGHTA and FQGTGA. Unmatched junction bases numbered 5, after V lost 4 bases and J lost 8 bases. The CDR3 is 15 amino acids. The CDR3 DNA sequence: TGTGCCAGCAGCTCTGGGACTAGCGGGACTCATGAGCAGTTCTTC. Residues: CASSSGTSGTHEQFF. Full variable domain (outside the CDR3, taken from reference TRBV7-3 and TRBJ2-1): GAGVSQTPSNKVTEKGKYVELRCDPISGHTALYWYRQSLGQGPEFLIYFQGTGAADDSGLPNDRFFAVRPEGSVSTLKIQRTERGDSAVYLCASSSGTSGTHEQFFGPGTRLTVL.

This clonotype was seen more than once but under ten times. The chain recombines TRBV3-1 with TRBJ2-1; the match to TRBD2 covers 9 bases. V shed 4 bases and J 7 bases; nucleotides not matched to a gene: 8. Germline-derived CDR1 and CDR2 are LGHDT and YNNKEL (reference sequence). CDR3 length: 15 amino acids. In DNA form, the CDR3 reads TGTGCCAGCAGCCTCTCTAGCGGGATGAATAATGAGCAGTTCTTC. This sequence encodes CASSLSSGMNNEQFF.

This clonotype was recorded at least ten times. The J gene is TRBJ2-4, the V gene TRBV4-2, with D unclear. The V end was cut by 3 bases, the J end by 1 base, with 4 bases between. CDR1 and CDR2 from the germline V gene are LGHNA and YNFKEQ. The CDR3 is made up of 13 amino acids. Written as DNA, the CDR3 is TGTGCCAGCAGCCAGGAGGCCAAAAACATTCAGTACTTC. Amino acid sequence: CASSQEAKNIQYF.

The chain couples TRBV5-6 to TRBJ1-1; D call uncertain. CDR1 is SGHDT and CDR2 is YYEEEE in the germline V gene. CDR3 length equals 14 residues. The V gene lost 2 bases and the J gene lost 1 base, with 9 bases spanning the gap. The CDR3 here is CASSLRLTNTEAFF. The CDR3, as DNA: TGTGCCAGCAGCTTAAGGCTGACGAACACTGAAGCTTTCTTT.

This clonotype occurred a few times. This chain joins TRBV7-8 and TRBJ2-5; 7 positions match TRBD1. Germline assignment: CDR1 SGHVS and CDR2 FQNEAQ. This CDR3 has 13 amino acids. V lost 8 bases and J lost 3; bases outside the gene matches: 6. The CDR3 loop is CASDRVGEETQYF. CDR3 bases: TGTGCCAGCGACAGGGTGGGAGAAGAGACCCAGTACTTC.

The table lists this clonotype with a few counts. The rearrangement links TRBV15 to TRBJ2-7, with unresolved D. The V end lost 0 bases, the J end lost 6 bases, and 6 bases lay between the germline ends. This CDR3 has 12 amino acids. Germline assignment: CDR1 LNHNV and CDR2 YYDKDF (reference sequence). The CDR3 DNA is TGTGCCACCAGCAGAGATCTTTCCGAGCAGTACTTC. This encodes CATSRDLSEQYF.

V is TRBV11-2 and J is TRBJ2-3; the D is unclear. This CDR3 contains 18 residues. Germline CDR1 and CDR2: SGHAT and FQNNGV. With 7 bases removed from V and 2 bases from J, the gap between germline ends came to 25 bases. The CDR3 nucleotides are TGTGCCAGCATCACGCCGCGTGGCGGTGGCTCAATCACAGATACGCAGTATTTT. Protein: CASITPRGGGSITDTQYF.

This clonotype was observed at least ten times. The rearrangement joins TRBV7-9 to TRBJ2-7, with D maybe TRBD1 (6 bases). Trimming pared 2 bases from V and 5 bases from J, leaving 13 bases between. Looked up from germline, CDR1 is SEHNR and CDR2 is FQNEAQ (reference sequence). The CDR3 sequence is 14 residues long. The CDR3 here is CASSLQGSRNEQYF. The DNA for the CDR3 is TGTGCCAGCAGCTTACAGGGGAGTAGGAACGAGCAGTACTTC.

The chain links TRBV7-8 to TRBJ2-1; weak D call: TRBD2 (5 bases). V was trimmed by 3 bases and J by 7 bases, leaving 31 bases between them. Germline CDR1 and CDR2: SGHVS and FQNEAQ. The length of the CDR3 is 20 residues. CDR3 nucleotide sequence: TGTGCCAGCAGCTTTACCCGCAGAGACTATTGGCGATTGGGGTTGAATGAGCAGTTCTTC. Protein sequence: CASSFTRRDYWRLGLNEQFF.

This clonotype was detected many times. The chain joins TRBV6-5 to TRBJ2-3; the D call may be TRBD1 or TRBD2 (5 bases each). The CDR3 is 16 residues long. The germline gives CDR1 MNHEY, CDR2 SVGAGI. The V gene lost 0 bases and the J gene lost 7 bases, with 17 bases spanning the gap. The CDR3 reads CASSYSGRDLKNTQYF. The CDR3 DNA reads TGTGCCAGCAGTTACTCGGGCAGGGACCTCAAGAATACGCAGTATTTT.

A few counts support this clonotype. The rearrangement links TRBV4-3 to TRBJ2-2; 8 bases are a match to TRBD2. The CDR3 contains 17 residues. With V trimmed by 2 bases and J by 2 bases, 7 bases remained unmatched. Germline loops: CDR1 LGHNA, CDR2 YSLEER. The CDR3 nucleotides read TGCGCCAGCAGCCAAAGCCCTTTAGCGGGAAACACCGGGGAGCTGTTTTTT. Its translation is CASSQSPLAGNTGELFF.

The chain carries TRBV20-1 and TRBJ2-7, with D unclear. CDR1 and CDR2 from the germline V gene are DFQATT and SNEGSKA (reference sequence). The length of the CDR3 is 12 residues. The germline V and J ends were trimmed by 7 bases and 2 bases, with 12 bases remaining between them. CDR3 sequence: CSVTGFTYEQYF. CDR3 bases: TGCAGTGTAACCGGGTTTACCTACGAGCAGTACTTC.

This clonotype was seen a few times. The genes are TRBV7-2 and TRBJ1-1; a possible D gene is TRBD1 (6 bases). The CDR3 extends over 15 amino acids. Germline V gene data show CDR1 as SGHTA and CDR2 as FQGNSA. Trimming removed 1 base from V and 1 base from J, with 10 bases in between. CDR3 bases: TGTGCCAGCAGCTTAGTTGCCAGGGGGAACACTGAAGCTTTCTTT. It specifies CASSLVARGNTEAFF.

The table lists this clonotype with a few counts. The genes are TRBV19 and TRBJ2-7; possible D gene TRBD2, 7 bases. V lost 5 bases and J 6 bases, leaving 17 bases between the germline ends. This CDR3 contains 14 residues. Germline V gene sequence: CDR1 LNHDA, CDR2 SQIVND (reference sequence). Here the CDR3 DNA reads TGTGCCAGTAGTCCGACACGGGGGGCGATCGAGCAGTACTTC. This sequence encodes CASSPTRGAIEQYF. Drawing the rest from reference TRBV19 and TRBJ2-7, the complete variable domain is DGGITQSPKYLFRKEGQNVTLSCEQNLNHDAMYWYRQDPGQGLRLIYYSQIVNDFQKGDIAEGYSVSREKKESFPLTVTSAQKNPTAFYLCASSPTRGAIEQYFGPGTRLTVT.

This chain connects TRBV7-3 to TRBJ2-2, with D perhaps TRBD1 (6 bases). The V and J ends lost 0 bases and 7 bases respectively, with 9 bases between them. The CDR3 has 14 residues. CDR1 is SGHTA, CDR2 FQGTGA, per germline. The CDR3 coding sequence is TGTGCCAGCAGCTTAACTCGGGGACACGGGGAGCTGTTTTTT. Protein product: CASSLTRGHGELFF.

This clonotype was counted at least ten times. The rearrangement joins TRBV12-3 or TRBV12-4 to TRBJ2-2; D gene uncertain. V was cut by 6 bases and J by 3 bases, with 5 bases left in between. The CDR3 has 12 amino acids. Here the CDR3 DNA reads TGTGCCAGCAGGTTTTACACCGGGGAGCTGTTTTTT. It translates to CASRFYTGELFF.

The sample holds a few counts of this clonotype. The V and J genes are TRBV12-3 or TRBV12-4 and TRBJ2-3, with 13 bases matching TRBD2. The length of the CDR3 is 17 residues. V trimming: 6 bases; J trimming: 5 bases; junction bases outside the gene matches: 11. CDR3 in DNA: TGTGCCAGCAGCCCACGAGGACTAGCGGGAGACCGAGATACGCAGTATTTT. Protein product: CASSPRGLAGDRDTQYF.

This clonotype was observed at least ten times. The rearrangement uses TRBV12-3 or TRBV12-4 and TRBJ2-7, with D possibly TRBD2 on 5 matching bases. V was cut by 5 bases and J by 2 bases, with 10 bases left in between. The CDR3 length is 13 residues. CDR3 protein: CASSPWRPYEQYF. The CDR3 DNA sequence: TGTGCCAGCAGTCCCTGGAGGCCCTACGAGCAGTACTTC.